A selection of T cell receptor beta chains follows, all from one sample in a study of response to subunit inactivated influenza vaccine. TCRdb recomputed calls from the RT-PCR reads with MiXCR, one row per CDR3 protein. The table records around 150,000 distinct CDR3 sequences, under 13% of them present only once. The source was non-naive T cells sorted from PBMCs, collected 35 to 45 days after vaccination. These receptors came from a man aged 45-60 years who received an inactivated influenza vaccine. Both conserved end residues are part of each CDR3. The D gene is left open where the match is weak. Clone size is not always given. Where it is, it says once, few, many or a class for expanded clones.

few	TRBD2	TRBJ2-5	TRBV5-1	TGCGCCAGCAGCGACCCGACTAGCGGGGTAGAGACCCAGTACTTC	CASSDPTSGVETQYF
few	-	TRBJ1-1	TRBV6-5	TGTGCCAGCAGTTACGCGGGTTACACTGAAGCTTTCTTT	CASSYAGYTEAFF
many	-	TRBJ2-7	TRBV5-1	TGCGCCAGCAGCTTGATTAGCACCTACGAGCAGTACTTC	CASSLISTYEQYF
-	TRBD2	TRBJ2-1	TRBV20-1	TGCAGTGCTAGAGGGGTCGGGAGGGCCCCTTACAATGAGCAGTTCTTC	CSARGVGRAPYNEQFF
few	-	TRBJ2-4	TRBV5-6	TGTGCCAGCAGCTTGAGGATGGGGGAAAACATTCAGTACTTC	CASSLRMGENIQYF
many	-	TRBJ2-1	TRBV7-2	TGTGCCAGCAGCTTTGATAATGAGCAGTTCTTC	CASSFDNEQFF
few	-	TRBJ2-3	TRBV11-2	TGTGCCAGCAGCTTAGATCGACCGGGACACCGTATTCCAGATACGCAGTATTTT	CASSLDRPGHRIPDTQYF
-	TRBD2	TRBJ2-7	TRBV5-8	TGTGCCAGCAGCTCCCTAGCGGGGTGGATATCCTACGAGCAGTACTTC	CASSSLAGWISYEQYF
-	-	TRBJ1-1	TRBV14	TGTGCCAGCAGCCAACTCGGACGGCAGAACACTGAAGCTTTCTTT	CASSQLGRQNTEAFF
-	-	TRBJ1-3	TRBV7-2	TGTGCCAGCAGCGTCCTTGCGGGAGGGTCTGGAAACACCATATATTTT	CASSVLAGGSGNTIYF
few	-	TRBJ2-5	TRBV7-7	TGTGCCAGCAGCCGTCGCAGCGCCGGGACCCAGTACTTC	CASSRRSAGTQYF
-	-	TRBJ1-2	TRBV18	TGTGCCAGCTCACCCCACCCAATGGAAGGCTACACCTTC	CASSPHPMEGYTF
-	TRBD1	TRBJ2-3	TRBV20-1	TGCAGTGCTAGAGATAACAGGGGGACAGATACGCAGTATTTT	CSARDNRGTDTQYF
few	-	TRBJ2-2	TRBV2	TGTGCCAGCAAAGAAAGGACCTTCAGCACCGGGGAGCTGTTTTTT	CASKERTFSTGELFF
-	TRBD2	TRBJ2-7	TRBV6-2/TRBV6-3	TGTGCCACCTCTGGGACTACCGAAACATCCTACGAGCAGTACTTC	CATSGTTETSYEQYF
many	TRBD1	TRBJ1-6	TRBV11-2	TGTGCCAGCAGCTTTCGACAGGGGAGTTCACCCCTCCACTTT	CASSFRQGSSPLHF
-	TRBD1	TRBJ2-1	TRBV12-3/TRBV12-4	TGTGCCAGCCCTGAGTCCAGGGGGCGAGGTGACAATGAGCAGTTCTTC	CASPESRGRGDNEQFF
few	-	TRBJ1-5	TRBV28	TGTGCCAGCAGTCCCCCCCACAGGGCCACGCAGCCCCAGCATTTT	CASSPPHRATQPQHF
-	TRBD2	TRBJ2-1	TRBV20-1	TGCAGTGCTAGGGTAGCGGGGGGGCGGACTGAGCAGTTCTTC	CSARVAGGRTEQFF
few	-	TRBJ2-1	TRBV20-1	TGCAGTGCTAGCTCTGTCGGGGCGGGCTCCTACAATGAGCAGTTCTTC	CSASSVGAGSYNEQFF
few	TRBD1	TRBJ1-1	TRBV5-1	TGCGCCAGCAGCTGGGGACAGGGGCTTTACACTGAAGCTTTCTTT	CASSWGQGLYTEAFF
many	-	TRBJ1-6	TRBV27	TGTGCCAGCAGTTTCTTAGGGCAGGGTAATTCACCCCTCCACTTT	CASSFLGQGNSPLHF
many	TRBD2	TRBJ2-1	TRBV28	TGTGCCAGCAGACCCGGAATAGCGGGAGGCAATGAGCAGTTCTTC	CASRPGIAGGNEQFF
few	-	TRBJ2-7	TRBV28	TGTGCCAGCAGTTGGGGATTTTCTTTGGGGAGTAGTACCTACGAGCAGTACTTC	CASSWGFSLGSSTYEQYF
many	TRBD2	TRBJ2-3	TRBV20-1	TGCAGTGCGCCAAGACTAGCGGGAGTCTCAGATACGCAGTATTTT	CSAPRLAGVSDTQYF
-	TRBD1	TRBJ1-5	TRBV10-3	TGTGCCATCAGCCAGACAGGGGAGGATCAGCCCCAGCATTTT	CAISQTGEDQPQHF
few	TRBD1	TRBJ2-3	TRBV24-1	TGTGCCACCAGTGACACCAGGGGGCCCTCAGATACGCAGTATTTT	CATSDTRGPSDTQYF
-	-	TRBJ1-1	TRBV30	TGTGCCTGGAGTCCGGGAGTGAACACTGAAGCTTTCTTT	CAWSPGVNTEAFF
-	-	TRBJ1-4	TRBV14	TGTGCCAGCAGCCAAGTCGTAGGTGAAAAACTGTTTTTT	CASSQVVGEKLFF
few	-	TRBJ2-1	TRBV28	TGTGCCAGCAGTCCCCACCACGAACGCAATGAGCAGTTCTTC	CASSPHHERNEQFF
few	TRBD2	TRBJ2-7	TRBV20-1	TGCAGTGCCGTCGGCGGGGGGTCCTACGAGCAGTACTTC	CSAVGGGSYEQYF
many	-	TRBJ1-1	TRBV6-6	TGTGCCAGCAGTCATAACAGTCTGGCTGAAGCTTTCTTT	CASSHNSLAEAFF
few	-	TRBJ2-3	TRBV5-5	TGTGCCAGCAGCTTGGTCGGATCAAGCACAGATACGCAGTATTTT	CASSLVGSSTDTQYF
many	-	TRBJ2-2	TRBV7-2	TGTGCCAGCAGCTTAGCGCTCCTAGCGACTAGCACCGGGGAGCTGTTTTTT	CASSLALLATSTGELFF
-	-	TRBJ1-2	TRBV6-5	TGTGCCAGCAGTTACGCCGACAGGACCGGCTACACCTTC	CASSYADRTGYTF
-	-	TRBJ1-5	TRBV28	TGTGCCAGCAAGGTGGGTAATCAGCCCCAGCATTTT	CASKVGNQPQHF
-	TRBD2	TRBJ2-5	TRBV6-5	TGTGCCAGCAGTTCGGTCATCAGGGGAGCGGGAGATCGAGGCGAGACCCAGTACTTC	CASSSVIRGAGDRGETQYF
-	TRBD1	TRBJ1-6	TRBV30	TGTGCCTGGAGTTCAACCGGGACAGCGAATTCACCCCTCCACTTT	CAWSSTGTANSPLHF
many	TRBD1	TRBJ2-1	TRBV6-2/TRBV6-3	TGTGCCAGCACCCAAGGAGGGTGGGACAGGAGGAACAATGAGCAGTTCTTC	CASTQGGWDRRNNEQFF
many	-	TRBJ2-5	TRBV20-1	TGCAGTGCACACCGCACGGAGACCCAGTACTTC	CSAHRTETQYF
few	-	TRBJ1-6	TRBV5-1	TGCGCCAGCAGATGGTCCGTTGGCTCCTATAATTCACCCCTCCACTTT	CASRWSVGSYNSPLHF
-	TRBD2	TRBJ2-3	TRBV20-1	TGCAGTGCGCCTTTAGCGGGAGGAGTAGATACGCAGTATTTT	CSAPLAGGVDTQYF
many	TRBD1	TRBJ2-5	TRBV5-1	TGCGCCAGCAGCTCCGGGACAGGGGCCATCGTCCAAGAGACCCAGTACTTC	CASSSGTGAIVQETQYF
-	-	TRBJ1-1	TRBV29-1	TGCAGCGTTGATCAGGGAGTGGTGAACACTGAAGCTTTCTTT	CSVDQGVVNTEAFF
many	TRBD2	TRBJ2-1	TRBV4-1	TGCGCCAGCACCTTGGGGGAAGCGGGGGGGAAGAGCTCCTACAATGAGCAGTTCTTC	CASTLGEAGGKSSYNEQFF
medium-sized	-	TRBJ2-2	TRBV12-3/TRBV12-4	TGTGCCAGCAGTCCGCATTTAGACACCGGGGAGCTGTTTTTT	CASSPHLDTGELFF
few	-	TRBJ1-1	TRBV5-4	TGTGCCAGCAGCTCGGAAGGCGCGGGAGCTTTCTTT	CASSSEGAGAFF
-	-	TRBJ2-1	TRBV5-1	TGCGCCAGCAGCTTGGTTGGAGGGGCGAGCGATAAGCAGTTCTTC	CASSLVGGASDKQFF
few	-	TRBJ1-1	TRBV18	TGTGCCAGCTCAACGACGGGGGCGTACACTGAAGCTTTCTTT	CASSTTGAYTEAFF
-	-	TRBJ1-1	TRBV12-3/TRBV12-4	TGTGCCAGCAGTTTTTCAGCGAACACTGAAGCTTTCTTT	CASSFSANTEAFF
-	-	TRBJ2-1	TRBV27	TGTGCCAGCAGTTTATCCACAGGGCGCAATGAGCAGTTCTTC	CASSLSTGRNEQFF
many	TRBD2	TRBJ2-3	TRBV27	TGTGCCAGCAGTTTACCACTAGCGGGGGGGCTGCCGCAGTATTTT	CASSLPLAGGLPQYF
-	-	TRBJ1-1	TRBV20-1	TGCAGTGCTAGAGTACTGAACACTGAAGCTTTCTTT	CSARVLNTEAFF
few	-	TRBJ1-5	TRBV6-2/TRBV6-3	TGTGCCAGCAGTTACTACGGGAGGCAGCCCCAGCATTTT	CASSYYGRQPQHF
many	TRBD1	TRBJ1-3	TRBV4-1	TGCGCCAGCAGCCAAGATAGGACAGGGGGCGGAAACACCATATATTTT	CASSQDRTGGGNTIYF
few	TRBD2	TRBJ2-7	TRBV5-5	TGTGCCAGCAGCTTGTCTTTGACAAAACTAGCGTGGGACGAGCAGTACTTC	CASSLSLTKLAWDEQYF
-	-	TRBJ1-2	TRBV27	TGTGCCAGCAGCCCCGGACCCGCTTGGGGTGGCTACACCTTC	CASSPGPAWGGYTF